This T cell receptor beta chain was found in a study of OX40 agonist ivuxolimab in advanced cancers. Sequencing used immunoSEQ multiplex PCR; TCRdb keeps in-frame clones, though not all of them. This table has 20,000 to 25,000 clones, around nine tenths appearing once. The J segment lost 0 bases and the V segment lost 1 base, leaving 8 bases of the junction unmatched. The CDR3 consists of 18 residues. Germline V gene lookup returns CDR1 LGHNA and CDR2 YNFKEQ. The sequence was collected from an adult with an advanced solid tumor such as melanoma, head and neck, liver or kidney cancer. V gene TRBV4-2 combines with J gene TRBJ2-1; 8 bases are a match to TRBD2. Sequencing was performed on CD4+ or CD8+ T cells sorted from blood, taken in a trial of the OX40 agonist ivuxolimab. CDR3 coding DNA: TGTGCCAGCAGCCAAGGGTTTAGCGGGGCTCGCTCCTACAATGAGCAGTTCTTC. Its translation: CASSQGFSGARSYNEQFF.